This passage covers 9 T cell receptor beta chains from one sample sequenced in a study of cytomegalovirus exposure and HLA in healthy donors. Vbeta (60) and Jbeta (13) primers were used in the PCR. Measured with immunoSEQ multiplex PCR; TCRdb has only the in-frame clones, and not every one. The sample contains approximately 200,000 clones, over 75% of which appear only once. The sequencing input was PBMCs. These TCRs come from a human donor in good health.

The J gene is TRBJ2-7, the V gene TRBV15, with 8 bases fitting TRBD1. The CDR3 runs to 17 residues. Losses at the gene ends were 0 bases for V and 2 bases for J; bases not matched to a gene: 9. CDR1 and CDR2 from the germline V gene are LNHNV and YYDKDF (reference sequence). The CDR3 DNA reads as TGTGCCACCAGCAGAGATCGAGGACAGGGCCAAACCTACGAGCAGTACTTC. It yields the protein CATSRDRGQGQTYEQYF. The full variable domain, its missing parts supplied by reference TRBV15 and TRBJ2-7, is DAMVIQNPRYQVTQFGKPVTLSCSQTLNHNVMYWYQQKSSQAPKLLFHYYDKDFNNEADTPDNFQSRRPNTSFCFLDIRSPGLGDTAMYLCATSRDRGQGQTYEQYFGPGTRLTVT.

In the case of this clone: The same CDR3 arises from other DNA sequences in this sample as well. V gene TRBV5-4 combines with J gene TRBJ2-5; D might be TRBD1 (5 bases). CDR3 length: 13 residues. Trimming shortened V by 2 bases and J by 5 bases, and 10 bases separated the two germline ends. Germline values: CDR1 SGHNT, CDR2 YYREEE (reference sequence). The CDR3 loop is CASSLGQGETQYF. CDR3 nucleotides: TGTGCCAGCAGCTTAGGGCAGGGTGAGACCCAGTACTTC.

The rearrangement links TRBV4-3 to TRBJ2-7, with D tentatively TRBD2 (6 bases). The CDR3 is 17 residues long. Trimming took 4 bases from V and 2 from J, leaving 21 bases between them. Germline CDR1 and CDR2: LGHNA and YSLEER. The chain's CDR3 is CASSRTHSGTPPYEQYF. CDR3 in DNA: TGCGCCAGCAGCCGAACCCACTCCGGGACTCCCCCCTACGAGCAGTACTTC.

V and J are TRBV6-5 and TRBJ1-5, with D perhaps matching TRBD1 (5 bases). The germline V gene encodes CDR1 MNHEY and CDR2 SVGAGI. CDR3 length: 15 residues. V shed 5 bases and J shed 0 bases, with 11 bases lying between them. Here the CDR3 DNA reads TGTGCCAGCAGTAGGAACGGGGGTAGCAATCAGCCCCAGCATTTT. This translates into CASSRNGGSNQPQHF.

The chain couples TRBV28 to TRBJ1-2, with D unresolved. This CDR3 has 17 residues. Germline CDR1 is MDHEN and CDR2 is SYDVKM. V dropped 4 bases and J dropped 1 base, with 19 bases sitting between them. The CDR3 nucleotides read TGTGCCAGCAGTTCCTACCTAGTCCGGCCGAGTAACTATGGCTACACCTTC. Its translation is CASSSYLVRPSNYGYTF.

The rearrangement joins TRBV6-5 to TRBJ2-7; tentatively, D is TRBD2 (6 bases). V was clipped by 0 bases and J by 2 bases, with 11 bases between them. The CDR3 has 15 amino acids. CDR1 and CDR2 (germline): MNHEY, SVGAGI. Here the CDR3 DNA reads TGTGCCAGCAGTTACTCGGCGGGAAGGGCCTACGAGCAGTACTTC. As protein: CASSYSAGRAYEQYF.

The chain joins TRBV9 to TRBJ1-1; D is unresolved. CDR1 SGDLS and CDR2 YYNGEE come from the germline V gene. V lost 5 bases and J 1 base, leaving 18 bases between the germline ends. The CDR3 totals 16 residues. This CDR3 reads CASSPGPWRANTEAFF. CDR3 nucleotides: TGTGCCAGCAGTCCCGGACCCTGGAGGGCGAACACTGAAGCTTTCTTT.

CDR3 protein: CASRRGLAGTEQFF. CDR3 DNA: TGTGCCAGCAGACGGGGACTAGCGGGAACTGAGCAGTTCTTC. The gene calls are TRBV6-1 and TRBJ2-1, with 13 bases identical to TRBD2. In germline, CDR1 is MNHNS, CDR2 SASEGT. J gave up 9 bases and V 6 bases, and 5 bases lay outside the gene matches. The CDR3 length is 14 residues.

The CDR3 region has the DNA TGTGCAAGTCGGTTCAGGTTTAGGGCGGGAGTGGGTGTTCACGAGCAGTACTTC. Its protein is CASRFRFRAGVGVHEQYF. This chain joins TRBV12-2 and TRBJ2-7; the DNA was not used to check the table's D call, TRBD2. TRBV12-2 represents a pseudogene. CDR3 length: 18 amino acids.